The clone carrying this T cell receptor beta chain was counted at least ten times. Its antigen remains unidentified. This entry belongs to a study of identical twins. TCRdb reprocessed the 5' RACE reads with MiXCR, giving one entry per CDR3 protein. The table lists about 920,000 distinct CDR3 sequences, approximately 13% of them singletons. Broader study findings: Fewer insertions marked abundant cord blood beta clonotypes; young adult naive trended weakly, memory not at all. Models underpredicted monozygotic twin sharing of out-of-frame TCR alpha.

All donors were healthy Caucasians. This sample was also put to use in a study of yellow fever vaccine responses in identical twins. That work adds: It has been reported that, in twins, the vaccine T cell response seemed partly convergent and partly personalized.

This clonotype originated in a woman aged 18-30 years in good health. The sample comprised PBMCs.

CDR3 nucleotide sequence: TGCGCCAGCAGCTTGGAGGGACAGGGGACCTACAATGAGCAGTTCTTC. Amino acids: CASSLEGQGTYNEQFF. J is TRBJ2-1 and V is TRBV5-1; 10 nucleotides align to TRBD1. From germline, CDR1 is SGHRS and CDR2 YFSETQ. This CDR3 spans 16 amino acids. V dropped 0 bases and J dropped 2; count of bases not matched to a gene: 2.